The clone carrying this T cell receptor beta chain was found a few times. At one end the junction does not follow the germline gene, possibly because of a read error. This record belongs to a study of human T cells and chemical hapten exposure. Time point here: patch test 3, about 24 weeks after DPC sensitization. Treatment here: therapeutic diphenylcyclopropenone sensitization with weekly scalp DPC. The library labeled individual cDNA molecules by adding unique molecular identifiers to them. MiXCR was run by TCRdb on the RACE reads, yielding one entry per CDR3 protein. This sample carries over 65,000 distinct CDR3 sequences, more than 9.5% of them seen once, and the ten largest clones take more than 1.2%. The sequencing used whole blood, collected in connection with sensitization to the hapten diphenylcyclopropenone (DPC). The source is a woman between 50 and 59 years old with alopecia areata. Some clones in this sample may be carry-over from other donors' samples.

The CDR3 loop is CASSLGGLSYEQYF. CDR3 bases: TGTGCCAGCAGTTTAGGAGGGTTGAGCTACGAGCAGTACTTC. The chain recombines TRBV7-9 with TRBJ2-7, with D possibly TRBD2 on 6 matching bases. The CDR3 length is 14 residues. CDR1 is SEHNR, CDR2 FQNEAQ, per germline (reference sequence).